This T cell receptor (beta chain) stems from a study of blood T cell repertoires in COVID-19. Study summary: Researchers got acute and convalescent COVID-19 samples from the United States, Italy and Spain.

Here immunoSEQ multiplex PCR was the method, and the copy in TCRdb shows in-frame clones only, minus some. The data hold under 500,000 clones, with over 75% observed a single time. The V and J ends lost 3 bases and 15 bases respectively, with 12 bases between them. The CDR3 is 11 residues long. The sequence derives from a man aged 30 to 45 who had recovered from COVID-19. This chain links TRBV12-3 or TRBV12-4 with TRBJ2-1; the D gene is possibly TRBD1 (6 bases). Material: PBMCs or T cells enriched from blood (not recorded which). The CDR3 DNA reads TGTGCCAGCAGTTTCAGGGGTGATCTGTTCTTC. Amino acids: CASSFRGDLFF.